This is a list of T cell receptor beta chains from one sample in a study of OX40 agonist ivuxolimab in advanced cancers. Sequencing was performed with immunoSEQ multiplex PCR; in TCRdb, only in-frame clones are kept and a portion is missing. The sample shows some 100,000 clones, 75% to 95% of them seen only once. The source was CD4+ or CD8+ T cells sorted from blood, collected in a trial of the OX40 agonist ivuxolimab. The receptors originated from an adult with an advanced solid tumor such as melanoma, head and neck, liver or kidney cancer. Both conserved end residues are part of each CDR3. The D gene is left open where the match is weak. Size values are once, few and many counts, or a class for expanded clones, and some rows have none.

TRBV12-2	TRBJ2-7	-	-	TGTGCAAGTCGCAAAACGCATAGGCATTGCCACGAGCAGTACTTC	CASRKTHRHCHEQYF
TRBV4-3	TRBJ2-7	-	TRBD1	TGCGCCAGCAGCCAAGCCTTGTGGGGACAGGGGTACGAGCAGTACTTC	CASSQALWGQGYEQYF
TRBV10-3	TRBJ2-2	-	TRBD2	TGTGCCATCAGTGAGCCGGGACTAGCGGGGAACACCGGGGAGCTGTTTTTT	CAISEPGLAGNTGELFF
TRBV18	TRBJ2-7	-	-	TGTGCCAGCTCACCAACTCTCTACGAGCAGTACTTC	CASSPTLYEQYF
TRBV6-6	TRBJ2-7	-	TRBD1	TGTGCCAGCAGGGAGAACGCGGGACAGGGAGACGAGCAGTACTTC	CASRENAGQGDEQYF
TRBV28	TRBJ2-7	-	-	TGTGCCAGCAGTTTGGGGTGGGGAGGATCCTACGAGCAGTACTTC	CASSLGWGGSYEQYF
TRBV5-1	TRBJ1-4	-	-	TGCGCCAGCAGCTTGGAGGGGGTGCATTCCCCAAATGAAAAACTGTTTTTT	CASSLEGVHSPNEKLFF
TRBV9	TRBJ2-5	once	-	TGTGCCAGCAGCACAACAAACGCACGGGAGACCCAGTACTTC	CASSTTNARETQYF
TRBV5-1	TRBJ2-3	-	-	TGCGCCAGCAGCTTGAGTTCTAACACAGATACGCAGTATTTT	CASSLSSNTDTQYF
TRBV11-2	TRBJ1-2	-	-	TGTGCCAGCAGCCAACAGGGAAATGGCTACACCTTC	CASSQQGNGYTF
TRBV7-2	TRBJ1-3	-	-	TGTGCCAGCAGCTTAGTGGGTTTTGGCGACACCATATATTTT	CASSLVGFGDTIYF
TRBV28	TRBJ2-1	-	TRBD2	TGTGCCAGCAGTTCCCCGACTAGCGGGCGCAATGAGCAGTTCTTC	CASSSPTSGRNEQFF
TRBV27	TRBJ2-7	-	-	TGTGCCAGCGCCGATCTTGGCGAGCAGTACTTC	CASADLGEQYF
TRBV5-1	TRBJ2-5	-	-	TGCGCCAGCAGCCCCGCCCCCCTTCAACAAGAGACCCAGTACTTC	CASSPAPLQQETQYF
TRBV5-1	TRBJ2-5	-	-	TGCGCCAGCAGCTCGGTGGCGGTTTGGGAGACCCAGTACTTC	CASSSVAVWETQYF
TRBV5-6	TRBJ2-1	-	-	TGTGCCAGCAGCATGGTCGGTAAGCAGTTCTTC	CASSMVGKQFF
TRBV7-8	TRBJ1-1	-	TRBD1	TGTGCCAGCGGTCCGCGGACAGGGGGCACTGAAGCTTTCTTT	CASGPRTGGTEAFF
TRBV6-1	TRBJ1-1	-	-	TGTGCCAGCAGTGAAATTCGTCGGACTGAAGCTTTCTTT	CASSEIRRTEAFF
TRBV4-1	TRBJ2-5	few	-	TGCGCCAGCAGCCCAACTAGACAAGAGACCCAGTACTTC	CASSPTRQETQYF
TRBV28	TRBJ1-5	-	-	TGTGCCAGCAGTCAGAGGGTGGGTAGCAATCAGCCCCAGCATTTT	CASSQRVGSNQPQHF
TRBV15	TRBJ2-5	-	TRBD1	TGTGCCACCAGCAGAGATGTCAGGGGGCTGGAGACCCAGTACTTC	CATSRDVRGLETQYF
TRBV16	TRBJ1-2	-	-	TGTGCCAGCGCAGTTTCAGGGGTTGGAGGCTACACCTTC	CASAVSGVGGYTF
TRBV5-4	TRBJ2-7	-	TRBD1	TGTGCCAGCAGCGCGGGACAGGGGCCGCCTTACGAGCAGTACTTC	CASSAGQGPPYEQYF
TRBV30	TRBJ1-1	-	TRBD1	TGTGCCTGGAACCGACAGGGAGGAACTGAAGCTTTCTTT	CAWNRQGGTEAFF
TRBV7-8	TRBJ1-3	-	TRBD1	TGTGCCAGCAGCTCCACTCGGGACAGGGGAAACACCATATATTTT	CASSSTRDRGNTIYF
TRBV30	TRBJ2-5	-	TRBD2	TGTGCCTCGAGCGGGAGCGGAGAGACCCAGTACTTC	CASSGSGETQYF
TRBV19	TRBJ1-5	-	-	TGTGCCAGTATGGGAAGCAATCAGCCCCAGCATTTT	CASMGSNQPQHF
TRBV6-5	TRBJ2-7	-	TRBD1	TGTGCCAGCAGTCCTGACAGGGTCAACGAGCAGTACTTC	CASSPDRVNEQYF
TRBV7-2	TRBJ2-1	-	TRBD2	TGTGCCAGCAGCTCTCCGGGACTAGCGGGAGGCCCCCGCAATGAGCAGTTCTTC	CASSSPGLAGGPRNEQFF
TRBV7-3	TRBJ1-1	few	-	TGTGCCAGCAGCTCCGAGGGTGATACTGAAGCTTTCTTT	CASSSEGDTEAFF
TRBV19	TRBJ2-2	few	TRBD1	TGTGCCAGTAGTATAATGGGACAGGGGAACACCGGGGAGCTGTTTTTT	CASSIMGQGNTGELFF
TRBV6-5	TRBJ2-7	-	TRBD2	TGTGCCAGCAGACTCCGGGAGGGCCCGCAGTACTTC	CASRLREGPQYF
TRBV12-5	TRBJ2-5	-	-	TGTGCTAGTTCTAGGGGGGAGGGGGAGACCCAGTACTTC	CASSRGEGETQYF
TRBV28	TRBJ1-2	-	-	TGTGCCAGCTGGCCCGGGCTTGGAGGCTACACCTTC	CASWPGLGGYTF
TRBV6-1	TRBJ1-4	-	TRBD1	TGTGCCAGCGAGCGGGCCCTACAGGGGTATGAAAAACTGTTTTTT	CASERALQGYEKLFF
TRBV11-2	TRBJ2-7	-	-	TGTGCCAGCAGCCTTGAAGCGGCCTCCGAGCAGTACTTC	CASSLEAASEQYF
TRBV28	TRBJ1-5	-	-	TGTGCCAGCAGGTCCTCAGTGCGCCAGCCCCAGCATTTT	CASRSSVRQPQHF
TRBV9	TRBJ2-2	few	TRBD2	TGTGCCAGCAGTTGGGGGACTACCAACACCGGGGAGCTGTTTTTT	CASSWGTTNTGELFF
TRBV7-9	TRBJ2-5	-	-	TGTGCCAGCAGCTCCACCGTGACAGGTCAGGTCATCGAGACCCAGTACTTC	CASSSTVTGQVIETQYF
TRBV2	TRBJ2-1	-	-	TGTGCCAGCGGGACAATGGGGCTCACACGGGGCAATGAGCAGTTCTTC	CASGTMGLTRGNEQFF
TRBV19	TRBJ2-3	-	-	TGTGCCAGTAGTATAGGTCGGGAGTGGGGAGATACGCAGTATTTT	CASSIGREWGDTQYF
TRBV7-8	TRBJ1-4	-	TRBD1	TGTGCCAGCAGCTTAGGGACAGGGGCAACTAATGAAAAACTGTTTTTT	CASSLGTGATNEKLFF